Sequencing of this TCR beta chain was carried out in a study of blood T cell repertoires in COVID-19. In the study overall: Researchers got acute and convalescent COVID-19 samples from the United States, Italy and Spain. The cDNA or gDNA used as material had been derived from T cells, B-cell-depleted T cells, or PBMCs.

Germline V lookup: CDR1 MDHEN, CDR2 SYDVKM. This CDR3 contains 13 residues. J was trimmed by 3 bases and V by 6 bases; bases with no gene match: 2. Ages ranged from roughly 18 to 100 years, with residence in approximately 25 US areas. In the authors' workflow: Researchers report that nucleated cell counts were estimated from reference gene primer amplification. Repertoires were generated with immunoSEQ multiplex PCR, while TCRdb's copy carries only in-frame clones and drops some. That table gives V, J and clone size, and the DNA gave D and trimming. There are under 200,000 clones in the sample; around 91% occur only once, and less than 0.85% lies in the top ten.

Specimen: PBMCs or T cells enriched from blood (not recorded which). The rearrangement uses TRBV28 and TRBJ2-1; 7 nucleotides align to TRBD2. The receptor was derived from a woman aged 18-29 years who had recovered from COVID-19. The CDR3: CASSASGYNEQFF. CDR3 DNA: TGTGCCAGCAGCGCTAGCGGCTACAATGAGCAGTTCTTC.